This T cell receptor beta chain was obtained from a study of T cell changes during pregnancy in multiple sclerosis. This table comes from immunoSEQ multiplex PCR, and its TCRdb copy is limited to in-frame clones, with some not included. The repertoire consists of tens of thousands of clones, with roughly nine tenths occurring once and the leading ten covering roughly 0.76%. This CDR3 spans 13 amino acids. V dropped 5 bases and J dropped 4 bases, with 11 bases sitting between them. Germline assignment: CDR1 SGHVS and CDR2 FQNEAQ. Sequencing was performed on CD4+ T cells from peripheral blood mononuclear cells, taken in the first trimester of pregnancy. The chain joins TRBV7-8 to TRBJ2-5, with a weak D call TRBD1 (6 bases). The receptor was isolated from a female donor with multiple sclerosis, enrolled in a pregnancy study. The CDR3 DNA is TGTGCCAGCAGCCAAGGACAGCCAGAGACCCAGTACTTC. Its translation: CASSQGQPETQYF. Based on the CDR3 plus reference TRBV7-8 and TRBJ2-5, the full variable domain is GAGVSQSPRYKVAKRGQDVALRCDPISGHVSLFWYQQALGQGPEFLTYFQNEAQLDKSGLPSDRFFAERPEGSVSTLKIQRTQQEDSAVYLCASSQGQPETQYFGPGTRLLVL.